These 20 T cell receptor beta chains were sequenced from one sample in a study of early T cells in non-severe SARS-CoV-2 infection. MiXCR was run by TCRdb on the 5' RACE reads, yielding one entry per CDR3 protein. The table lists under 70,000 distinct CDR3 sequences, less than 15% of them singletons. The sample consisted of whole blood, taken at baseline. Source of these receptors: an adult who was a healthcare worker with PCR-confirmed SARS-CoV-2 infection or an uninfected control (not recorded which).

J is TRBJ1-1 and V is TRBV7-3, with 7 bases aligning to TRBD1. Germline V gene data show CDR1 as SGHTA and CDR2 as FQGTGA. Germline trimming cut 4 bases from V and 0 bases from J; bases unmatched to any gene: 2. This CDR3 contains 14 residues. The CDR3 nucleotides read TGTGCCAGCAGCTCGGGACAGCTGAACACTGAAGCTTTCTTT. Translating gives CASSSGQLNTEAFF.

This clonotype was counted at least ten times. The chain uses TRBV7-8 and TRBJ2-1; 8 positions agree with TRBD2. Trimming at V came to 10 bases and at J to 0 bases, leaving 11 bases not matched to a gene. This CDR3 contains 16 residues. Germline CDR1 reads SGHVS; CDR2 reads FQNEAQ. CDR3 protein: CATATAGGASYNEQFF. The DNA for the CDR3 is TGTGCCACCGCGACGGCGGGGGGCGCCTCCTACAATGAGCAGTTCTTC.

This clonotype was counted between two and nine times. The chain couples TRBV28 to TRBJ1-3, with D hard to call. Trimming removed 2 bases from V and 0 bases from J, with 5 bases in between. CDR1 and CDR2 (germline): MDHEN, SYDVKM. This CDR3 comprises 14 residues. The chain's CDR3 is CASSLMSSGNTIYF. The CDR3, as DNA: TGTGCCAGCAGTTTAATGAGCTCTGGAAACACCATATATTTT.

In its sample, this clonotype was seen a few times. J is TRBJ2-1 and V is TRBV18; D not certain. V was clipped by 3 bases and J by 0 bases, with 12 bases between them. The V gene's germline CDR1 is KGHSH and CDR2 LQKENI. The CDR3 length is 16 residues. The CDR3 reads CASSPLPQSSYNEQFF. DNA for the CDR3: TGTGCCAGCTCACCTCTCCCCCAGAGCTCCTACAATGAGCAGTTCTTC.

A few counts support this clonotype. The chain uses TRBV7-2 and TRBJ1-1; D is possibly TRBD1 (5 bases). The CDR3 is 13 amino acids. The germline V gene encodes CDR1 SGHTA and CDR2 FQGNSA. Deletions cut 1 base from V and 10 bases from J, with 13 bases between. In nucleotides, the CDR3 is TGTGCCAGCAGCTTAGGGGGCAGGGAGGGAGCTTTCTTT. Its protein product is CASSLGGREGAFF.

This clonotype was seen a few times. The chain links TRBV20-1 to TRBJ1-5; weak D call: TRBD1 (5 bases). Germline CDR1 and CDR2: DFQATT and SNEGSKA (reference sequence). The CDR3 spans 14 residues. The germline V and J ends were trimmed by 3 bases and 3 bases, with 12 bases remaining between them. The CDR3 sequence: CSASLDSANQPQHF. In DNA, the CDR3 is TGCAGTGCTAGCCTTGACAGTGCCAATCAGCCCCAGCATTTT.

This clonotype was found a few times. The gene calls are TRBV6-2 or TRBV6-3 and TRBJ1-5, with D possibly matching TRBD1 (6 bases). V dropped 6 bases and J dropped 3 bases, with 12 bases sitting between them. Germline V gene sequence: CDR1 MNHEY, CDR2 SVGEGT. The CDR3 extends over 14 amino acids. The CDR3 DNA follows: TGTGCCAGCAGCCCTGGACAGTACAATCAGCCCCAGCATTTT. Translation: CASSPGQYNQPQHF.

This clonotype was recorded at least ten times. The chain links TRBV24-1 to TRBJ2-1; 10 nucleotides match TRBD2. CDR3 length equals 15 residues. CDR1 KGHDR and CDR2 SFDVKD come from the germline V gene. V gave up 5 bases and J gave up 3 bases; unmatched junction bases: 3. CDR3 sequence: CATSVRTSGYNEQFF. CDR3 in DNA: TGTGCCACCAGTGTACGGACTAGCGGCTACAATGAGCAGTTCTTC.

This clonotype was detected a few times. The gene calls are TRBV6-1 and TRBJ2-2; D gene ambiguous. Deletions cut 8 bases from V and 4 bases from J, with 8 bases between. This CDR3 contains 12 residues. CDR1 MNHNS and CDR2 SASEGT come from the germline V gene. CDR3 loop: CASGILTGELFF. The CDR3 DNA follows: TGTGCCAGCGGGATCCTCACCGGGGAGCTGTTTTTT.

The J gene is TRBJ1-2, the V gene TRBV2; 7 bases align to TRBD1. The germline V gene has CDR1 SNHLY and CDR2 FYNNEI. V was clipped by 0 bases and J by 4 bases; unmatched bases: 5. This CDR3 is built from 15 residues. The CDR3 region has the DNA TGTGCCAGCAGTGAAGCGGGACAGCTTGTCTATGGCTACACCTTC. It encodes CASSEAGQLVYGYTF.

Only a few counts were recorded for this clonotype. The chain has TRBV19 and TRBJ2-3, with 10 bases lining up with TRBD2. CDR3 length equals 15 residues. Germline-derived CDR1 and CDR2 are LNHDA and SQIVND (reference sequence). Germline trimming cut 6 bases from V and 6 bases from J; bases unmatched to any gene: 9. The CDR3 region has the DNA TGTGCCAGTAGCCTAATCCTAGCGGGAGCTGATACGCAGTATTTT. This sequence encodes CASSLILAGADTQYF.

This clonotype was found a few times. The chain combines TRBV18 with TRBJ1-1; tentative D call: TRBD1 (5 bases). CDR1 KGHSH and CDR2 LQKENI come from the germline V gene. V was cut by 4 bases and J by 8 bases, with 14 bases left in between. This CDR3 comprises 13 residues. The CDR3 nucleotides read TGTGCCAGCTCACGCAGGGACGGAACGGAAGCTTTCTTT. Protein: CASSRRDGTEAFF.

The sample holds a few counts of this clonotype. The chain carries TRBV28 and TRBJ1-2, with unresolved D. With 6 bases removed from V and 8 bases from J, the gap between germline ends came to 16 bases. CDR3 length: 13 residues. Germline CDR1 is MDHEN and CDR2 is SYDVKM. CDR3 in amino acids: CASRSSLRGGYTF. As DNA, the CDR3 is TGTGCCAGCAGATCCAGTCTCCGGGGAGGCTACACCTTC.

The rearrangement links TRBV6-5 to TRBJ2-5; tentatively, D is TRBD1 (5 bases). The V and J ends lost 5 bases and 0 bases respectively, with 13 bases between them. Germline loops: CDR1 MNHEY, CDR2 SVGAGI. The CDR3 has 15 residues. CDR3 in DNA: TGTGCCAGCAGTCGGACACCTACCCACCAAGAGACCCAGTACTTC. Protein: CASSRTPTHQETQYF.

As to this clonotype: One junction end disagrees with the germline gene, perhaps due to a read error. The chain couples TRBV9 to TRBJ2-7; 8 bases line up with TRBD1. The CDR3 is 15 residues long. Germline CDR1 reads SGDLS; CDR2 reads YYNGEE. CDR3 sequence: CASSVDQGASDEQYF. CDR3 nucleotides: TGTGCCAGCAGCGTAGACCAGGGGGCCTCCGACGAGCAGTACTTC.

This clonotype was counted only a few times. The chain has TRBV29-1 and TRBJ2-7; 8 nucleotides align to TRBD1. The CDR3 has 12 amino acids. V gave up 6 bases and J gave up 10 bases; unmatched junction bases: 11. CDR1 is SQVTM, CDR2 ANQGSEA, per germline. The CDR3 region has the DNA TGCAGCGTGACGGGACAGGCCGTGGGACAGTACTTC. The encoded protein is CSVTGQAVGQYF.

This clonotype was picked up many times. This chain joins TRBV7-2 and TRBJ2-1, with 9 positions matching TRBD2. The CDR3 extends over 15 amino acids. V was pared by 3 bases and J by 5 bases, with 5 bases of the junction left unmatched. Germline loops: CDR1 SGHTA, CDR2 FQGNSA. In DNA, the CDR3 is TGTGCCAGCAGCTTTGGACTAGCGAATCACAATGAGCAGTTCTTC. Protein product: CASSFGLANHNEQFF.

This chain links TRBV29-1 with TRBJ2-1; TRBD2 agrees at 8 bases. The CDR3 loop spans 13 amino acids. Germline V gives CDR1 SQVTM, CDR2 ANQGSEA. V trimming: 5 bases; J trimming: 4 bases; junction bases outside the gene matches: 4. CDR3 residues: CSVPGGSYNEQFF. CDR3 nucleotides: TGCAGCGTTCCGGGAGGGTCATACAATGAGCAGTTCTTC.

The sample holds many counts of this clonotype. The CDR3 here is CASSEVELSGGELFF. CDR3 bases: TGTGCCAGCAGTGAGGTAGAACTCAGTGGCGGGGAGCTGTTTTTT. The chain employs TRBV6-1 and TRBJ2-2; D is ambiguous. This CDR3 has 15 residues. V lost 3 bases and J 7 bases, leaving 15 bases between the germline ends. CDR1 is MNHNS and CDR2 is SASEGT in the germline V gene.

This clonotype was observed a handful of times. The CDR3 region is CASSFPQGGSPLHF. Written as DNA, the CDR3 is TGTGCCAGCAGTTTCCCACAGGGTGGTTCACCCCTCCACTTT. V gene TRBV28 combines with J gene TRBJ1-6; tentatively, D is TRBD1 (6 bases). Germline CDR1 and CDR2: MDHEN and SYDVKM. The CDR3 spans 14 residues. V was cut by 3 bases and J by 9 bases, with 12 bases left in between.